The text below deals with one T cell receptor (beta chain). This entry comes from a study of blood T cell repertoires in COVID-19. Study overall: T cells, B-cell-depleted T cells, or PBMCs supplied cDNA or gDNA.

In germline, CDR1 is SGDLS, CDR2 YYNGEE. Trimming removed 3 bases from V and 4 bases from J; junction bases left unmatched: 7. This CDR3 is built from 17 residues. Methods used by the authors: It was from reference gene primer amplification that nucleated cell counts were estimated. Profiled with immunoSEQ multiplex PCR; TCRdb holds only in-frame clones, not every one. The V and J calls and clone size were taken over from that table, and D and trimming were inferred from the DNA. The data contain 350,000 to 450,000 clones, around 87% of them singletons. The chain joins TRBV9 to TRBJ1-6, with 10 bases identical to TRBD1. The sequence was collected from a human donor in a cohort sampled during active COVID-19. The source material was peripheral blood. This chain's CDR3 is CASSEARGQGYNSPLHF. CDR3 in DNA: TGTGCCAGCAGCGAAGCCCGGGGACAGGGGTATAATTCACCCCTCCACTTT.